This entry features one TCR beta chain sequence. The CDR3 end is not reached by the read, which stops 3 residues before it; the germline J gene fills it in. This sample is part of a study of T cells in women clearing cervical HPV infection. Sequencing was performed with immunoSEQ multiplex PCR; in TCRdb, only in-frame clones are kept and a portion is missing. In all, the sample yields 20,000 to 30,000 clones. This CDR3 has 11 residues. Germline V gene lookup returns CDR1 SGHTA and CDR2 FQGNSA. Trimming stripped 5 bases from V and 5 bases from J, with 7 bases between. The chain combines TRBV7-2 with TRBJ2-7; no firm D call. This sequence originates from a woman between 18 and 75 years old with a cervical HPV16 infection that either progressed to CIN3+ or cleared (not recorded which). The specimen sequenced was blood buffy coat. The CDR3 bases that were read are TGTGCCAGCAGCCCTATAGACGAG. This sequence encodes CASSPIDE. The entire CDR3 sequence reads CASSPIDEQYF.